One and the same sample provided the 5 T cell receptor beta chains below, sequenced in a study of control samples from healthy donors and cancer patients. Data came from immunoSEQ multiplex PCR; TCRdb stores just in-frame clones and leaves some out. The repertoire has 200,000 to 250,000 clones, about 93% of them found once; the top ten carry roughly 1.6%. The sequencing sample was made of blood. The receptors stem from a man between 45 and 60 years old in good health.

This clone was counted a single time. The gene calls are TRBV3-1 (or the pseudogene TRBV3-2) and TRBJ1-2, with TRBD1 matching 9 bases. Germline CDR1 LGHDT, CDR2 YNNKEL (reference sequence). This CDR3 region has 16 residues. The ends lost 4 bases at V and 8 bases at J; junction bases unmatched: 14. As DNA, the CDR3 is TGTGCCAGCAGCCCTCTCGGGACAGGGTATCTCACCGGCTACACCTTC. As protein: CASSPLGTGYLTGYTF.

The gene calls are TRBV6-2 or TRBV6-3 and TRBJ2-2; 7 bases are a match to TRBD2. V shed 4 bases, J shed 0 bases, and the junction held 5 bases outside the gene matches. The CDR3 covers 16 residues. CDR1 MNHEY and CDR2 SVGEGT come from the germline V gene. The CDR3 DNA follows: TGTGCCAGCAGTTCCCTCCGGGGGGCGAACACCGGGGAGCTGTTTTTT. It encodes CASSSLRGANTGELFF.

This chain's CDR3 is CSVEGTQRSSNQPQHF. The CDR3 nucleotides read TGCAGCGTTGAAGGGACTCAAAGGTCTAGCAATCAGCCCCAGCATTTT. V and J are TRBV29-1 and TRBJ1-5, with D hard to call. In germline, CDR1 is SQVTM, CDR2 ANQGSEA. The V end was cut by 1 base, the J end by 0 bases, with 13 bases between. This CDR3 has 16 amino acids.

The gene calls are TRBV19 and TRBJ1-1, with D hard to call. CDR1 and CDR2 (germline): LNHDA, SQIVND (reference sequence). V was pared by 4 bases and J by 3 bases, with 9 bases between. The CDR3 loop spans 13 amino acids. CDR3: CASSTRRDTEAFF. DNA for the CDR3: TGTGCCAGTAGTACCCGAAGGGACACTGAAGCTTTCTTT.

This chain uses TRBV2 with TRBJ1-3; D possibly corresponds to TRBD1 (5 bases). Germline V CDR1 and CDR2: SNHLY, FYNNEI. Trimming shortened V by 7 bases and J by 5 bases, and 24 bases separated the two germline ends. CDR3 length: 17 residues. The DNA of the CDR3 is TGTGCCAGCACCCTGGACCGGACACCTTTACCTAGAAACACCATATATTTT. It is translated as CASTLDRTPLPRNTIYF.